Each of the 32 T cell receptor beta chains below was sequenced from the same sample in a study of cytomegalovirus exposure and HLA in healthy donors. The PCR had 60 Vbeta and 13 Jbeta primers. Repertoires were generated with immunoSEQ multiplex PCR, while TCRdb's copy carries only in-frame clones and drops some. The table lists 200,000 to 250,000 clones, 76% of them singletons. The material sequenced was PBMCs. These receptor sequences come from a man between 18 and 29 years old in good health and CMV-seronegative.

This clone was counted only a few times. The CDR3 is CASSQRGGNTGELFF. The CDR3 DNA reads TGTGCCAGCAGCCAGCGGGGGGGAAACACCGGGGAGCTGTTTTTT. The V and J genes are TRBV9 and TRBJ2-2, with TRBD2 identical over 10 bases. CDR3 size: 15 residues. Per the germline V gene, CDR1 is SGDLS and CDR2 is YYNGEE. After removal of 4 bases from V and 2 bases from J, the junction contained 2 bases not matched to a gene.

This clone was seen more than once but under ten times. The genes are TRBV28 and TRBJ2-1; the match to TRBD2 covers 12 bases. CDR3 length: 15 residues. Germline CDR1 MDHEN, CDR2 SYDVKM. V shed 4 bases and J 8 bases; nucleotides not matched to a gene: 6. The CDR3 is CASSSRTSGTDEQFF. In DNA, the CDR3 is TGTGCCAGCAGTTCTCGGACTAGCGGGACCGATGAGCAGTTCTTC.

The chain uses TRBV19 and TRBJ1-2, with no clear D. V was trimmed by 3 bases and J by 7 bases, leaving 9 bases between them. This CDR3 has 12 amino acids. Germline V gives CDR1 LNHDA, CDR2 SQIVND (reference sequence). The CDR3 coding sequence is TGTGCCAGTAGTATGAACGGGGTTGGCTACACCTTC. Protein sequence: CASSMNGVGYTF. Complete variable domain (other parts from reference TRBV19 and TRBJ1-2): DGGITQSPKYLFRKEGQNVTLSCEQNLNHDAMYWYRQDPGQGLRLIYYSQIVNDFQKGDIAEGYSVSREKKESFPLTVTSAQKNPTAFYLCASSMNGVGYTFGSGTRLTVV.

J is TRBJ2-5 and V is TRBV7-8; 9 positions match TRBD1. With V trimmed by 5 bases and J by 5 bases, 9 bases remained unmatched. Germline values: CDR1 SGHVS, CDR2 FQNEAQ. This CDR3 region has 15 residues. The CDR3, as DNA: TGTGCCAGCAGCACAGGGACAGGGCTACGGGAGACCCAGTACTTC. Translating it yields CASSTGTGLRETQYF.

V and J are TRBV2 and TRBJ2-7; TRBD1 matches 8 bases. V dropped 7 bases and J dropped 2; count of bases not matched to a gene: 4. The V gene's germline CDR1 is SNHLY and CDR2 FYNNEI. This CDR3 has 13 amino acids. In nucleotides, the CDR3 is TGTGCCAGCAAGGACAGGGCTACCTACGAGCAGTACTTC. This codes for CASKDRATYEQYF.

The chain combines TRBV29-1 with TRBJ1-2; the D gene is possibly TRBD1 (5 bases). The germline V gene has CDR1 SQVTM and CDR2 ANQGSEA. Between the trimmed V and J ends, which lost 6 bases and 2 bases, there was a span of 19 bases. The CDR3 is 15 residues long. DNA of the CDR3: TGCAGCGTGAAAGGCGGGGGGGAGAACAACTATGGCTACACCTTC. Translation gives CSVKGGGENNYGYTF.

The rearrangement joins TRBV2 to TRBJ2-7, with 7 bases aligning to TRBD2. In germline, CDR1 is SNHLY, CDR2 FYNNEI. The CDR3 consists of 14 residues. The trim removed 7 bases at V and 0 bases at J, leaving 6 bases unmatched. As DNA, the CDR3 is TGTGCCAGCAAGGGCGGGAGAGGCTCCTACGAGCAGTACTTC. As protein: CASKGGRGSYEQYF.

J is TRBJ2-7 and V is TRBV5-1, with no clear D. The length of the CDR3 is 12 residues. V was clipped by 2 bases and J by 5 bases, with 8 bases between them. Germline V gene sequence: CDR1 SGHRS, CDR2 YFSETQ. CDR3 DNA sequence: TGCGCCAGCAGCTTTAATATTCACGAGCAGTACTTC. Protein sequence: CASSFNIHEQYF.

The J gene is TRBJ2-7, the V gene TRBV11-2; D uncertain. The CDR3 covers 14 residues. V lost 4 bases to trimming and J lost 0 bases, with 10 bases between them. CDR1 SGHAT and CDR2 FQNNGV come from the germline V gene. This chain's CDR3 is CASSSQLSSYEQYF. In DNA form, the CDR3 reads TGTGCCAGCAGCTCGCAACTAAGCTCCTACGAGCAGTACTTC.

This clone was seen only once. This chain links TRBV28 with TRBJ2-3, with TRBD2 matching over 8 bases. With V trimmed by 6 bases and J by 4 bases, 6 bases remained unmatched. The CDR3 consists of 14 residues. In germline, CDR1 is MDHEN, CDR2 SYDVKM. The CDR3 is CASSDGRAPDTQYF. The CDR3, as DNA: TGTGCCAGCAGCGACGGGAGGGCCCCAGATACGCAGTATTTT.

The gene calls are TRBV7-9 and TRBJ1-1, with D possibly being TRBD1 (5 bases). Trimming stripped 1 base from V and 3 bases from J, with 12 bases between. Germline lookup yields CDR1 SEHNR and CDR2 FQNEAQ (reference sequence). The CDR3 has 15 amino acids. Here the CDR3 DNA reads TGTGCCAGCAGCTTAGACGGCAGGGTGGACACTGAAGCTTTCTTT. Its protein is CASSLDGRVDTEAFF. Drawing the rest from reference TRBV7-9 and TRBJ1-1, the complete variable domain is DTGVSQNPRHKITKRGQNVTFRCDPISEHNRLYWYRQTLGQGPEFLTYFQNEAQLEKSRLLSDRFSAERPKGSFSTLEIQRTEQGDSAMYLCASSLDGRVDTEAFFGQGTRLTVV.

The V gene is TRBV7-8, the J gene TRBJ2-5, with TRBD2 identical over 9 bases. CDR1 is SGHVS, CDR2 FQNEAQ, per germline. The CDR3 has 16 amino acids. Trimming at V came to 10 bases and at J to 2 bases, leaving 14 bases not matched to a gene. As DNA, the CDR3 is TGTGCCACCCAGGAGGCGGGAGGGTTATTGCAAGAGACCCAGTACTTC. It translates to CATQEAGGLLQETQYF.

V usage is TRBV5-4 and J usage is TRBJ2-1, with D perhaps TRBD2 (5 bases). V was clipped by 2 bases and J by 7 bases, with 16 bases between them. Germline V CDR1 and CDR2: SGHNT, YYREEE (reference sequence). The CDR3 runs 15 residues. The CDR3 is CASSFLIGGANEQFF. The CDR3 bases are TGTGCCAGCAGCTTTTTAATAGGAGGCGCGAATGAGCAGTTCTTC.

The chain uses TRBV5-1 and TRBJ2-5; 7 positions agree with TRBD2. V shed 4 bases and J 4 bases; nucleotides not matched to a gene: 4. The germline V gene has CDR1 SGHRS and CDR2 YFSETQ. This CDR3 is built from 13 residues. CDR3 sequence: CASSQRGVETQYF. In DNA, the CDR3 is TGCGCCAGCAGCCAACGGGGGGTAGAGACCCAGTACTTC.

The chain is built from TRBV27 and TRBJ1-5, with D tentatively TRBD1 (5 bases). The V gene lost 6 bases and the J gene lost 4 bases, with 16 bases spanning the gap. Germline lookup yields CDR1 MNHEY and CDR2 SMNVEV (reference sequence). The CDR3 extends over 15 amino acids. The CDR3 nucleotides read TGTGCCAGCAGGGCGGGGCAGGGTGGGAATCAGCCCCAGCATTTT. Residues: CASRAGQGGNQPQHF.

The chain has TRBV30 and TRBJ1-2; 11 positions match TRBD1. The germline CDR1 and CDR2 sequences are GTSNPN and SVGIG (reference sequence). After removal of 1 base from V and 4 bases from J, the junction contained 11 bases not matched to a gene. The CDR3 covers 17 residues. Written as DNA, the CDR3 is TGTGCCTGGAGTGCTCCGGGACAGGGGGGTTTGGGCTATGGCTACACCTTC. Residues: CAWSAPGQGGLGYGYTF. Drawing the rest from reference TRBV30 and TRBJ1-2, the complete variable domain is SQTIHQWPATLVQPVGSPLSLECTVEGTSNPNLYWYRQAAGRGLQLLFYSVGIGQISSEVPQNLSASRPQDRQFILSSKKLLLSDSGFYLCAWSAPGQGGLGYGYTFGSGTRLTVV.

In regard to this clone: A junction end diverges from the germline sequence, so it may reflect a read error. The CDR3 here is CASSPLAGGPGEQYF. CDR3 nucleotide sequence: TGCGCCAGCAGCCCCCTAGCGGGAGGGCCGGGGGAGCAATACTTC. The rearrangement links TRBV5-1 to TRBJ2-7, with 12 bases lining up with TRBD2. CDR1 is SGHRS and CDR2 is YFSETQ in the germline V gene. The CDR3 runs to 15 residues.

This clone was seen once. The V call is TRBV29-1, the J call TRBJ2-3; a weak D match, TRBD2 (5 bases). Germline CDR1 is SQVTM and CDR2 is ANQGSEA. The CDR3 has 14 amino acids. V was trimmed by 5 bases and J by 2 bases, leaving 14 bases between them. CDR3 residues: CSVREKGYTDTQYF. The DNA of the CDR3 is TGCAGCGTTCGGGAAAAGGGCTACACAGATACGCAGTATTTT.

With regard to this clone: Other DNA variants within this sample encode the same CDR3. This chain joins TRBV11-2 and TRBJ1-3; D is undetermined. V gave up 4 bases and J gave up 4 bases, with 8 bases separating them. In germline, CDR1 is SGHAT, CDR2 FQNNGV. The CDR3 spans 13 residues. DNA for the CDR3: TGTGCCAGCAGCTCCGGGGAGGGAAACACCATATATTTT. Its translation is CASSSGEGNTIYF.

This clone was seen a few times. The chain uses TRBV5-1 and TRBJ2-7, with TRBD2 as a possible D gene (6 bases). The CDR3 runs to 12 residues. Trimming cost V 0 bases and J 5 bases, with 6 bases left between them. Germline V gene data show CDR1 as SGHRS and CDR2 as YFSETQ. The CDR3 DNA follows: TGCGCCAGCAGCTTGGGGGGGGACGAGCAGTACTTC. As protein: CASSLGGDEQYF.

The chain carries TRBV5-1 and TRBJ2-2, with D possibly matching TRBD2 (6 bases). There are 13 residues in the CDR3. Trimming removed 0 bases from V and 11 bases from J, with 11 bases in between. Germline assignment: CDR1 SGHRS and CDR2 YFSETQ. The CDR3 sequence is CASSLARTTELFF. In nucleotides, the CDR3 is TGCGCCAGCAGCTTGGCTAGGACTACCGAGCTGTTTTTT.

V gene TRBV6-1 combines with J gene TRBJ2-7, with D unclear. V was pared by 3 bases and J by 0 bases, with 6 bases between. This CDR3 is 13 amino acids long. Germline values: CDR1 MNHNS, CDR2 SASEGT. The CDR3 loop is CASSDLSSYEQYF. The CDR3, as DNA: TGTGCCAGCAGTGATCTGAGCTCCTACGAGCAGTACTTC.

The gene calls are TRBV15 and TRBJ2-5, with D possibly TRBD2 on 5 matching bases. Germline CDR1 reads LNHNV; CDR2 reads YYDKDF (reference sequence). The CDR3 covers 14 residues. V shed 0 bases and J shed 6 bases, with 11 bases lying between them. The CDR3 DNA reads TGTGCCACCAGCAGAGATAGTGGCGGGCAGACCCAGTACTTC. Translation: CATSRDSGGQTQYF. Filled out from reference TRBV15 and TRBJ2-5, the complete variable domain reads DAMVIQNPRYQVTQFGKPVTLSCSQTLNHNVMYWYQQKSSQAPKLLFHYYDKDFNNEADTPDNFQSRRPNTSFCFLDIRSPGLGDTAMYLCATSRDSGGQTQYFGPGTRLLVL.

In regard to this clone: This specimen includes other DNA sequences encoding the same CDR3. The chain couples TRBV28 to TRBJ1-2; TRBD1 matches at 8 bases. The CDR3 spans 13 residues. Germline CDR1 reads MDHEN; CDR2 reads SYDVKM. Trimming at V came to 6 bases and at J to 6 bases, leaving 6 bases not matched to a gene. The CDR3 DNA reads TGTGCCAGCAGCTCCTCAGGGGGCAATGGCTACACCTTC. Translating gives CASSSSGGNGYTF.

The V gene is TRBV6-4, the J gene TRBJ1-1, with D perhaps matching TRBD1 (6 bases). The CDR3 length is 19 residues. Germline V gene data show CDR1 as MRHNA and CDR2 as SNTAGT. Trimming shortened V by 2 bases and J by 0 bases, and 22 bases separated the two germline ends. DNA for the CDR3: TGTGCCAGCAGTGACCGTAGTTGGGAGGGGGGGGACATGAACACTGAAGCTTTCTTT. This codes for CASSDRSWEGGDMNTEAFF.

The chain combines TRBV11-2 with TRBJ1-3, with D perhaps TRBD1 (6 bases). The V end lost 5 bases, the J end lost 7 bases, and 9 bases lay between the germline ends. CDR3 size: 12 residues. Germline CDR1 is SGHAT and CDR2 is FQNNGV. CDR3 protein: CASSIQGNTIYF. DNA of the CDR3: TGTGCCAGCAGCATCCAGGGGAACACCATATATTTT.

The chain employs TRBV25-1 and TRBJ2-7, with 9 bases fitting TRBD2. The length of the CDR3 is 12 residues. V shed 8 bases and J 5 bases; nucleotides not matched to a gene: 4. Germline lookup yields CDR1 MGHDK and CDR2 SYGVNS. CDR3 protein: CASGREGHEQYF. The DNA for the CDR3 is TGTGCCAGCGGGCGGGAGGGCCACGAGCAGTACTTC.

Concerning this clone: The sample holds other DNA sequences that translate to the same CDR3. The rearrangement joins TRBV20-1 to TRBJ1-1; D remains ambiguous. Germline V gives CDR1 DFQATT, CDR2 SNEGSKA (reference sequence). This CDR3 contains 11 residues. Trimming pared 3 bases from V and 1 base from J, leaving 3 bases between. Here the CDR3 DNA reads TGCAGTGCTAGGAGGAACACTGAAGCTTTCTTT. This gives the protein CSARRNTEAFF.

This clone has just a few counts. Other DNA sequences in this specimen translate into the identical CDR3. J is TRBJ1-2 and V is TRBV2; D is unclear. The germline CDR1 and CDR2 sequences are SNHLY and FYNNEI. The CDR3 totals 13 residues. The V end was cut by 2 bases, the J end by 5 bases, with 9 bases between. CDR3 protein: CASSESQVYGYTF. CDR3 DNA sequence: TGTGCCAGCAGTGAAAGTCAGGTTTATGGCTACACCTTC.

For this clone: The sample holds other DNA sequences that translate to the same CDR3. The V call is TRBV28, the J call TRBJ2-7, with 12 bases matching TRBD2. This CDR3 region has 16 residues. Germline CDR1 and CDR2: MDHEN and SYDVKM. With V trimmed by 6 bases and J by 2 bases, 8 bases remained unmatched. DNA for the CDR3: TGTGCCAGCAGACCGGGACTAGCGGGCACCGCCTACGAGCAGTACTTC. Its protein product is CASRPGLAGTAYEQYF.

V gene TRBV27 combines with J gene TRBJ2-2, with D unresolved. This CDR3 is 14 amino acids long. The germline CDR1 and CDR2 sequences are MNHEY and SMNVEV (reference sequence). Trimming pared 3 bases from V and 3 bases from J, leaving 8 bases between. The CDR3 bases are TGTGCCAGCAGTTTCCAGGAATACACCGGGGAGCTGTTTTTT. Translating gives CASSFQEYTGELFF.

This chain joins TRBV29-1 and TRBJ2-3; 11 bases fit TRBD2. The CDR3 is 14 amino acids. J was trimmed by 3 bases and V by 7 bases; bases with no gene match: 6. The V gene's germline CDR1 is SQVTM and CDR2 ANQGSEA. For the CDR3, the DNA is TGCAGCGCATTAGCGGGAGGGGGGACAGATACGCAGTATTTT. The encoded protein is CSALAGGGTDTQYF.